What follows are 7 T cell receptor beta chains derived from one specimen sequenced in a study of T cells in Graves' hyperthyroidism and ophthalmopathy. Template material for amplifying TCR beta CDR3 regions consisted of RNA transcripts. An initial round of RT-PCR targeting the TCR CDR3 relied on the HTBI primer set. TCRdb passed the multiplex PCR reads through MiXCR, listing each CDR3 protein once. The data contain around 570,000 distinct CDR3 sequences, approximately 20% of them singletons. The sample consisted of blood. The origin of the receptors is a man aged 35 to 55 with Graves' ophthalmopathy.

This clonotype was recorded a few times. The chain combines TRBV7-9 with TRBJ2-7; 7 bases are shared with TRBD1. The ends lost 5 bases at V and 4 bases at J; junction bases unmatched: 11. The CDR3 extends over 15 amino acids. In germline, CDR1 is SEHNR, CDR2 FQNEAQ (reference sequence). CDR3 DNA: TGTGCCAGCAGCGTACCCGGGACAGCAGATTACGAGCAGTACTTC. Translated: CASSVPGTADYEQYF.

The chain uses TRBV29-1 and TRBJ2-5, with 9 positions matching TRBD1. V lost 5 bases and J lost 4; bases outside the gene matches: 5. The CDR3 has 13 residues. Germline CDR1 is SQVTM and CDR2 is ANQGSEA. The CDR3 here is CSVLKTGGETQYF. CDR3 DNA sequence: TGCAGCGTTCTAAAGACAGGGGGAGAGACCCAGTACTTC. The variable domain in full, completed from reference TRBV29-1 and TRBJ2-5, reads SAVISQKPSRDICQRGTSLTIQCQVDSQVTMMFWYRQQPGQSLTLIATANQGSEATYESGFVIDKFPISRPNLTFSTLTVSNMSPEDSSIYLCSVLKTGGETQYFGPGTRLLVL.

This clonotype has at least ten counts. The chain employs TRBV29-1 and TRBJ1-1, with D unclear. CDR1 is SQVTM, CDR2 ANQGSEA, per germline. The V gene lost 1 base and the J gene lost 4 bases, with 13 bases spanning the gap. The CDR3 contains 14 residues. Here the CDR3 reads CSVEGRLRVTEAFF. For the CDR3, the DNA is TGCAGCGTTGAAGGGAGGCTTAGGGTCACTGAAGCTTTCTTT.

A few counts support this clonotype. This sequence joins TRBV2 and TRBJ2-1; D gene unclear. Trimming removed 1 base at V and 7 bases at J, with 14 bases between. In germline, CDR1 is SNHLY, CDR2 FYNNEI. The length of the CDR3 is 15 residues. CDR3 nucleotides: TGTGCCAGCAGTGAAGGGGATTCAGGCCGAAATGAGCAGTTCTTC. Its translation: CASSEGDSGRNEQFF.

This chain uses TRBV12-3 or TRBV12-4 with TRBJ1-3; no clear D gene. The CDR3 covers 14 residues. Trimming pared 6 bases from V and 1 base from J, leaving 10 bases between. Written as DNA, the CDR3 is TGTGCCAGCAGAACTCAACCTTCTGGAAACACCATATATTTT. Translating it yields CASRTQPSGNTIYF.

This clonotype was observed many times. Written as DNA, the CDR3 is TGTGCCAGCTCGCCGACCGGGACAGGAGTCACAGATACGCAGTATTTT. It specifies CASSPTGTGVTDTQYF. The genes are TRBV18 and TRBJ2-3; TRBD1 aligns across 8 bases. Trimming took 6 bases from V and 2 from J; bases not matched to a gene: 10. The germline V gene has CDR1 KGHSH and CDR2 LQKENI. There are 16 residues in the CDR3.

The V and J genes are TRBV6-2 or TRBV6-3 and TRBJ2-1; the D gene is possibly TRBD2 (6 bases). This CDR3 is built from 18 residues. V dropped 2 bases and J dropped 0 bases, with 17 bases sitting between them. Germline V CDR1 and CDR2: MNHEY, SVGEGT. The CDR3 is CASSYPVGRPSSYNEQFF. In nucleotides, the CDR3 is TGTGCCAGCAGTTACCCCGTTGGGAGGCCGAGCTCCTACAATGAGCAGTTCTTC.